The T cell receptor (beta chain) described here comes from a study of blood T cell repertoires in COVID-19. Study as a whole: COVID-19 samples from acute and convalescent phases originated in the United States, Italy and Spain. T cells, B-cell-depleted T cells, or PBMCs provided the cDNA or gDNA that served as material.

Germline V gene data show CDR1 as SGHVS and CDR2 as FQNEAQ. Trimming left V 5 bases short and J 0 bases short, with 11 bases between. CDR3 size: 15 residues. Per the study methods: How many nucleated cells were present was estimated from reference gene primer amplification. The method was immunoSEQ multiplex PCR; TCRdb's version includes in-frame clones alone and lacks a portion of them. That table furnishes V, J and clone size, whereas the DNA furnished D and trimming. The sample yields around 76,000 clones, more than 65% seen once. The sequence derives from an elderly woman with active or convalescent COVID-19. The rearrangement links TRBV7-8 to TRBJ1-3; possible D gene TRBD1, 5 bases. The sample consisted of peripheral blood. CDR3 residues: CASSRDSSSGNTIYF. The CDR3 DNA reads as TGTGCCAGCAGCCGAGACAGCTCCTCTGGAAACACCATATATTTT.